The sample holds a few counts of the clone carrying this T cell receptor beta chain. Its specificity is unknown. This sample is drawn from a study of T cell repertoires in cytomegalovirus infection. TCRdb processed the reads anew with MiXCR; each CDR3 protein has one entry. The sample contains 250,000 to 300,000 distinct CDR3 sequences, 20% to 25% of which appear only once. This CDR3 has 17 amino acids. Germline values: CDR1 MDHEN, CDR2 SYDVKM. Trimming cost V 3 bases and J 3 bases; bases outside gene matches: 11. The clonotype comes from a human donor in good health (CMV status not recorded). Some clones in this sample may be carry-over from other donors' samples. V and J are TRBV28 and TRBJ1-5; 7 nucleotides match TRBD1. Here the sequenced sample was cultured PBMCs, taken from culture after CMV antigen stimulation. CDR3 sequence (DNA): TGTGCCAGCAGTTTGGTTGAGGGGGCTAGGAACAATCAGCCCCAGCATTTT. This gives the protein CASSLVEGARNNQPQHF.